Presented here are 5 T cell receptor beta chains from one specimen sequenced in a study of cytotoxic CD8 clonotypes in ibrutinib-treated CLL. Assay used: immunoSEQ multiplex PCR; TCRdb lists only in-frame clones, some missing. The table records around 310,000 clones, about 77% of them present only once. Sample: PBMCs, taken before ibrutinib treatment. Receptors originate from a human donor with chronic lymphocytic leukemia.

The V call is TRBV19, the J call TRBJ1-2, with 8 bases fitting TRBD1. The CDR3 runs 14 residues. Germline V gene data show CDR1 as LNHDA and CDR2 as SQIVND (reference sequence). Trimming took 3 bases from V and 8 from J; bases not matched to a gene: 8. The CDR3 DNA follows: TGTGCCAGTAGTATCACCACAGGGGGAGGAGGCTACACCTTC. It codes for CASSITTGGGGYTF.

This sequence joins TRBV10-3 and TRBJ2-1, with TRBD2 matching over 9 bases. Germline V gene data show CDR1 as ENHRY and CDR2 as SYGVKD. Losses at the gene ends were 4 bases for V and 4 bases for J; bases not matched to a gene: 8. The CDR3 loop spans 16 amino acids. CDR3 region: CAISAVAGAAYNEQFF. CDR3 bases: TGTGCCATCAGTGCAGTAGCGGGAGCGGCTTACAATGAGCAGTTCTTC.

To note about this clone: The junction and the germline gene differ at one end; a read error may be behind it. The CDR3 sequence: CASSSRTSGKARLF. The CDR3 coding sequence is TGTGCCAGCAGCTCAAGAACTAGCGGGAAGGCTCGGCTCTTC. The gene calls are TRBV11-2 and TRBJ2-1, with 10 bases identical to TRBD2. This CDR3 spans 14 amino acids. Germline lookup yields CDR1 SGHAT and CDR2 FQNNGV.

The CDR3 sequence: CSAPRNTEAFF. For the CDR3, the DNA is TGCAGTGCTCCACGGAACACTGAAGCTTTCTTT. The rearrangement uses TRBV20-1 and TRBJ1-1, with D unresolved. CDR3 length: 11 residues. CDR1 and CDR2 (germline): DFQATT, SNEGSKA (reference sequence). V was shortened by 5 bases and J by 1 base, with 5 bases between the two germline ends.

The genes are TRBV27 and TRBJ1-2, with a possible D match to TRBD1 (5 bases). Germline V lookup: CDR1 MNHEY, CDR2 SMNVEV (reference sequence). The CDR3 totals 15 residues. Trimming took 8 bases from V and 0 from J, leaving 16 bases between them. The CDR3: CASLIRGGANYGYTF. CDR3 coding DNA: TGTGCCAGCTTGATTAGGGGCGGGGCTAACTATGGCTACACCTTC.